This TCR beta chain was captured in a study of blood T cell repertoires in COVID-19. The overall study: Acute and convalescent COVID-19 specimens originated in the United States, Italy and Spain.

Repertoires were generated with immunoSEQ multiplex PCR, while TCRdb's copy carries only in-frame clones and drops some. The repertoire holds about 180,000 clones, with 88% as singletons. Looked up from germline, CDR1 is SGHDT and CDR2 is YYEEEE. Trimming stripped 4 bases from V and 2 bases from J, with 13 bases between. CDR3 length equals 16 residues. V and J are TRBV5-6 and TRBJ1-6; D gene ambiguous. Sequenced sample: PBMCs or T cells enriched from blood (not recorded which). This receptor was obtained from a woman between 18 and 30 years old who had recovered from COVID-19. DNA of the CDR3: TGTGCCAGCAGCCGGGGAGCGAGCACCTATAATTCACCCCTCCACTTT. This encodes CASSRGASTYNSPLHF.